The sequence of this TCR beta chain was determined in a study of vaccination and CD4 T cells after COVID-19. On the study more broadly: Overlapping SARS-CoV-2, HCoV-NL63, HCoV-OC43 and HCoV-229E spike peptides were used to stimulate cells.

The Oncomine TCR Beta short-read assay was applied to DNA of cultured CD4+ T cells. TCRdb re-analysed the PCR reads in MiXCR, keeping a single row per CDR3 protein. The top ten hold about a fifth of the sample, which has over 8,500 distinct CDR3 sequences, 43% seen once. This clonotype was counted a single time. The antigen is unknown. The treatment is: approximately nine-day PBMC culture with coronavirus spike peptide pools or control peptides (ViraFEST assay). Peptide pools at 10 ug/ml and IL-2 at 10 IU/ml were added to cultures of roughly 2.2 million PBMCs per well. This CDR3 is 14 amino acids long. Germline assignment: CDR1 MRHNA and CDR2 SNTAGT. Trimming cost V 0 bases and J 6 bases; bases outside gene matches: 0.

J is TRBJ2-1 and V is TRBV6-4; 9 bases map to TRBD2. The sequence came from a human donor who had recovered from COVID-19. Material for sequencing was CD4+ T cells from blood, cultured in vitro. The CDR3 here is CASSDSRGGNEQFF. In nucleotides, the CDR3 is TGTGCCAGCAGTGACTCGCGGGGGGGCAATGAGCAGTTCTTC.